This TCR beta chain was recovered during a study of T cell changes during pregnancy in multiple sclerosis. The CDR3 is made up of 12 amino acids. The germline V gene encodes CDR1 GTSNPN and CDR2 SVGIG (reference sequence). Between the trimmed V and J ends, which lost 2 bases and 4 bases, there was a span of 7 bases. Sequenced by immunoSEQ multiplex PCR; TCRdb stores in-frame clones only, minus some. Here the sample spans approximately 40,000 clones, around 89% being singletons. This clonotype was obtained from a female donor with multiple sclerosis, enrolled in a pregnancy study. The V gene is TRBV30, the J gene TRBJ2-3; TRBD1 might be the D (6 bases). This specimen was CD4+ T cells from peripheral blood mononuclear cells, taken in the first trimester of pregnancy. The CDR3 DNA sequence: TGTGCCTGGAGTTGGGGGCCAGATACGCAGTATTTT. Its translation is CAWSWGPDTQYF.